Here is one TCR beta chain with its context. The antigen this receptor binds is unknown. Base qualities were left out, and no much larger clone turns up one base away. This sample was taken from a study of shared clonotypes between healthy human individuals (dated by TCRdb to 2020 to 2022). In the study overall: A couple of women and a few men aged 18 to 49 years were included in the cohort. Per donor, three plates each were used for CD4 naive and CD4 memory, two for CD8 naive, and one for CD8 memory. To estimate repertoire size and how much clonotypes are shared between individuals, the study performed deep sequencing of blood TCR repertoires from 4 to 6 healthy adults. To increase sequencing depth and limit assay-specific biases, TCR repertoire library preparation and sequencing were carried out by different laboratories using diverse techniques. Leukapheresis yielded between about 0.94 and 10 billion PBMCs per donor. The paper's findings and limits, for the study overall: Rarefaction of sorted-subset datasets indicated incomplete sequencing despite the large sequencing depth. Pairwise subsampling led to the expectation that sequencing depth would affect the degree of clonotype sharing among donors. Naive subsets generally had larger estimated clonotype richness than memory subsets. Across four donors, roughly 5.1% of naive CD4, around 3.3% of naive CD8, 2% to 2.5% of memory CD4, and roughly 0.4% of memory CD8 clonotypes were shared. Sampling was restricted to blood, and TCR repertoires in tissue are likely to differ from TCR repertoires in blood. Clonotypes shared by all four sorted-subset donors showed higher generation probabilities than non-shared clonotypes. Because the study included only a small number of donors, the genetic and exposure-history diversity represented was limited.

Its CDR3 holds 17 amino acids, cysteine through phenylalanine. Here the CDR3 DNA is all that survives: 51 bases in frame from base 1. Reading the germline V gene gives CDR1 ENHRY and CDR2 SYGVKD. Ends trimmed: V by 2 bases, J by 7 bases; bases unmatched to a gene: 12. Using the deep immunoSEQ assay, multiplex PCR amplified TCR CDR3 regions from genomic DNA. For each cell subset, the extracted genomic DNA was distributed evenly across all wells of several immunoSEQ 96-well plates, and each plate served as one replicate. For sorted subsets, approximately 0.2 ug of genomic DNA, equivalent to 25,000 to 35,000 T cell genomes, went into each replicate PCR. Purified libraries were measured with a Qubit 3.0 fluorometer, size-checked on a Bioanalyzer 2100, and measured again with the KAPA Library Quantification kit. Each immunoSEQ 96-well plate was sequenced on its own single-read 150-cycle Illumina NextSeq 550 flow cell. The authors' pipeline ran thus. Because the immunoSEQ output included only junctional sequences and no quality scores, the filtering could not be the same as the filtering used for full-length reads. Sequences were annotated with PyIR, a Python wrapper for IgBLAST v1.9, and V/J genes and CDR3 were assigned using IMGT germline references. Reads were filtered out if the reads had weak V/J assignments (E-value above 1e-6), no CDR3, stop codons, out-of-frame junctions, or ambiguous translated residues. V3J clonotypes were defined as sequences sharing the same inferred V gene, J gene, and CDR3 amino acid sequence. Percentage overlap between repertoires was calculated by dividing the number of shared unique clonotypes by the size of the smaller repertoire. Richness of each repertoire was evaluated using RTK rarefaction, the Chao1 estimator, and Recon v2.1 estimates of unobserved clonotypes. Generation probabilities were computed with OLGA for all TCRbeta clonotypes obtained by the gDNA method from four donors. The source is immuneACCESS, and TCRdb retained only in-frame sequences with V and J called. Part of the clones is not carried over; for the studies checked, unresolved V genes explain less than half of this, and the remainder is unexplained. V and J calls and clone size follow that table, whereas D and trimming were derived from the DNA. The sample table contains 2 million to 2.5 million clones; only one count was recorded for more than 85% of them. The top ten hold 0.39% of the sample.

Donors were healthy HIV-negative adults with no recently reported acute infections or vaccinations. Every donor was a Caucasian adult living in Nashville, Tennessee, USA. CD4+ T cells were enriched by magnetic negative selection, after which naive cells were positively selected on CD45RA and the negative fraction was taken as the memory subset. Blood was obtained by leukapheresis, after which PBMCs were separated by Ficoll-Histopaque density gradient centrifugation and cryopreserved in liquid nitrogen vapor phase. Analytical flow cytometry was used to check the purity and quantity of each magnetically sorted T cell population. Genomic DNA was isolated from every sorted fraction and measured by UV absorbance on a Nanodrop 2000c.

The chain links TRBV10-3 with TRBJ2-2, and 8 bases in between align with TRBD1. The source of this sequence is a man aged 18 to 30 in good health. Some clones in this sample may be carry-over from other donors' samples. Sequencing was carried out using naive CD4+ T cells from PBMCs. This specimen's cell subset or site label, per the study, means: CD45RA+ positively selected. The CDR3 is CAISETGQGARVGELFF. The base sequence is TGTGCCATCAGTGAGACGGGCCAGGGGGCGAGGGTCGGGGAGCTGTTTTTT.